A selection of T cell receptor beta chains follows, all from one sample in a study of cytomegalovirus exposure and HLA in healthy donors. The method was immunoSEQ multiplex PCR; TCRdb's version includes in-frame clones alone and lacks a portion of them. The sample includes over 150,000 clones, 73% of them seen just once. What was sequenced was PBMCs. These receptors all come from a woman aged 18-29 years in good health and CMV-seropositive. CDR3s leave out the opening cysteine and the closing phenylalanine or tryptophan. The order of the fields is clone size, J gene, V gene, CDR3 protein. Part of the rows lack a size; the others show once, few, many or a class for expanded clones.

>once|TRBJ2-7|TRBV6-6
ASSYRGLPYSYEQY
>.|TRBJ2-7|TRBV2
ASRLTAPEQY
>.|TRBJ2-1|TRBV4-3
ASSQQRGPAGGPGWNEQF
>.|TRBJ2-3|TRBV29-1
CVGAGSLSDTQY
>.|TRBJ1-2|TRBV6-5
ASSRTGEGGYT
>.|TRBJ2-3|TRBV7-3
ASSLTSGGTDTQY
>once|TRBJ1-4|TRBV4-3
ASSQAGTANEKLF
>.|TRBJ1-1|TRBV7-9
ASSWEGTGAEAF
>.|TRBJ1-1|TRBV5-6
ASSLAVGSSMNTEAF
>.|TRBJ2-4|TRBV28
ASSPTGDEDIQY
>.|TRBJ2-1|TRBV7-3
ASSFLGRGYLGNEQF
>few|TRBJ2-3|TRBV4-3
ASSQEVAGASSADTQY
>.|TRBJ2-7|TRBV7-2
ASSHLRGQYPYEQY
>.|TRBJ1-5|TRBV19
ASSTRTGGLALQNQPQH
>.|TRBJ1-1|TRBV13
ASSLSPGNTEAF
>.|TRBJ2-7|TRBV2
ASRDRGTYEQY